Below, one TCR beta chain is given with its context. This clone was found once. The specificity of this receptor is unknown. No per-base quality is available; no much larger clone lies one base away. The germline V gene yields SGHRS for CDR1 and YFSETQ for CDR2. Its CDR3 holds 15 amino acids, cysteine through phenylalanine. The retained sequence is limited to the CDR3, 45 bases, with the frame set at the first base. Trimming takes 5 bases from V and 0 bases from J, and the germline ends sit 12 bases apart. Sample treatment or condition, as interpreted from the label and publication: randomized to nivolumab then ipilimumab (arm A) or the reverse (arm B). None of the trial patients had been given prior DNA-damaging chemotherapy. CheckMate 064, a randomized, open-label phase II trial of sequential checkpoint blockade, was the source of the samples, all of which came from patients with melanoma. Genomic DNA from formalin-fixed paraffin-embedded (FFPE) tissue samples was used for tumor TCR sequencing.

The sample comes from a study of sequential checkpoint blockade in melanoma (dated by TCRdb to the late 2010s). General notes on the study: Patients were assigned by 1:1 randomization to either first-line nivolumab followed by ipilimumab (arm A) or ipilimumab followed by nivolumab (arm B). Maintenance nivolumab came after each of the two trial sequences. DNA from 91 pretreatment melanoma tumor samples underwent TCRbeta immunosequencing. For some 24 patients, matched tumor biopsies were obtained before treatment and at week 13, following single-agent nivolumab (arm A) or ipilimumab (arm B). In around 81% of the matched pre- and post-treatment tumor biopsy pairs, both biopsies came from the same lesion.

TCRbeta CDR3 regions were immunosequenced from genomic DNA with the immunoSEQ Assay. Prior to high-throughput sequencing, genomic DNA was amplified by bias-controlled multiplex PCR. The source study handled its data this way. To quantify the absolute abundance of each unique TCRbeta CDR3 region, the sequences were collapsed and filtered. Clonality, defined as 1 minus Pielou's evenness, was calculated using productive rearrangements only. Tumor T-cell fraction was calculated by normalizing TCRbeta template counts to usable DNA, which was estimated from several housekeeping genes. A previously published method was used to identify clones whose frequencies were significantly greater in on-treatment samples than in baseline samples. Here the immuneACCESS table is served through TCRdb, limited to in-frame sequences with V and J called. Missing clones are a known gap in these copies; in checked studies unresolved V genes cover under half, and the rest lacks a known reason. V and J calls and clone size are those listed in that table; D and trimming were worked out from the DNA. Present in this sample are approximately 12,000 clones, roughly 27% of which were seen just once. The ten largest account for approximately 17% of the sample.

The investigation overall reported the following: Achieving clinical benefit was about 30 times more likely for patients whose tumor T-cell fraction and clonality increased by week 13. Small sample sizes and reduced statistical power limited the within-arm analyses of tumor T-cell fraction. Tumor T-cell fraction and clonality were correlated with PD-L1 staining and CD8+ T-cell counts, but not with mutational load. The response-prediction model combining TCR metrics and mutation burden needs validation in larger, independent patient cohorts. Among patients in arm A, the nivolumab-first arm, pretreatment tumor TIL clonality was associated with response (P = .04).

This sequence was found in a human donor with melanoma. The rearranged chain carries TRBV5-1 and TRBJ2-1; TRBD2 is perhaps the D gene, given 5 matching bases. The material was tumor tissue (inferred from file names), obtained from a patient given nivolumab and ipilimumab in sequence. The CDR3 amino acid sequence is: CASSMTGSSYNEQFF. The bases are TGCGCCAGCAGTATGACTGGGAGCTCCTACAATGAGCAGTTCTTC.